The rows below give T cell receptor beta chains drawn from one sample of a study of OX40 agonist ivuxolimab in advanced cancers. Libraries were prepared by immunoSEQ multiplex PCR; TCRdb keeps only in-frame clonotypes and omits some of them. Of roughly 15,000 clones in the sample, approximately 90% were seen once. The sample was CD4+ or CD8+ T cells sorted from blood, taken in a trial of the OX40 agonist ivuxolimab. The receptors originated from an adult with an advanced solid tumor such as melanoma, head and neck, liver or kidney cancer. Each CDR3 is given with its conserved first and last residue. A D gene is named only where the DNA matches it firmly. Clone size is not always given. Where it is, it says once, few, many or a class for expanded clones.

CDR3nt: TGTGCCAGCAGCCGCGAGGGCGGCGGACAGGGGGCAACGCTCCACTTT
CDR3aa: CASSREGGGQGATLHF
d_gene: TRBD1
abundance: -
j_gene: TRBJ1-6
v_gene: TRBV9

CDR3nt: TGTGCCAGCACCGGGACAGGAGACAATCAGCCCCAGCATTTT
CDR3aa: CASTGTGDNQPQHF
d_gene: TRBD1
abundance: -
j_gene: TRBJ1-5
v_gene: TRBV2

CDR3nt: TGTGCCAGTAGGGGGAACACTGAAGCTTTCTTT
CDR3aa: CASRGNTEAFF
d_gene: -
abundance: -
j_gene: TRBJ1-1
v_gene: TRBV6-5

CDR3nt: TGTGCCAGCAGAGGAGAGGGGACGAGCAATGAGCAGTTCTTC
CDR3aa: CASRGEGTSNEQFF
d_gene: -
abundance: -
j_gene: TRBJ2-1
v_gene: TRBV6-1

CDR3nt: TGTGCCAGCAGCTTAGGGAGCGCCCAAGAGACCCAGTACTTC
CDR3aa: CASSLGSAQETQYF
d_gene: -
abundance: -
j_gene: TRBJ2-5
v_gene: TRBV7-6

CDR3nt: TGTGCCAGTAGTATAGGGGACAGGGGACAAGAGACCCAGTACTTC
CDR3aa: CASSIGDRGQETQYF
d_gene: TRBD1
abundance: -
j_gene: TRBJ2-5
v_gene: TRBV19

CDR3nt: TGTGCCAGCAGCGAGCAGGGTACAACTAATGAAAAACTGTTTTTT
CDR3aa: CASSEQGTTNEKLFF
d_gene: -
abundance: -
j_gene: TRBJ1-4
v_gene: TRBV5-8

CDR3nt: TGTGCCAGCAGTGCAAGGCTGACCGTGGAGGAGCAGTACTTC
CDR3aa: CASSARLTVEEQYF
d_gene: -
abundance: -
j_gene: TRBJ2-7
v_gene: TRBV2

CDR3nt: TGTGCCAGCAGTGTCAACCCAGGGGAGGATCAGCCCCAGCATTTT
CDR3aa: CASSVNPGEDQPQHF
d_gene: -
abundance: -
j_gene: TRBJ1-5
v_gene: TRBV6-1

CDR3nt: TGTGCCAGTAGCCGAAGCGACCTCAATGAGCAGTTCTTC
CDR3aa: CASSRSDLNEQFF
d_gene: -
abundance: -
j_gene: TRBJ2-1
v_gene: TRBV19

CDR3nt: TGTGCCAGCAGTTTATACGGTGTAGTCGGCTATGGCTACACCTTC
CDR3aa: CASSLYGVVGYGYTF
d_gene: -
abundance: -
j_gene: TRBJ1-2
v_gene: TRBV27

CDR3nt: TGTGCCAGCAGCGACCCCGGGACAGGGGGAGTAAGGGGCTACACCTTC
CDR3aa: CASSDPGTGGVRGYTF
d_gene: TRBD1
abundance: -
j_gene: TRBJ1-2
v_gene: TRBV4-2

CDR3nt: TGTGCCAGCAGCTTAGACGGGGTCAGGGCGGACACTGAAGCTTTCTTT
CDR3aa: CASSLDGVRADTEAFF
d_gene: -
abundance: -
j_gene: TRBJ1-1
v_gene: TRBV7-9

CDR3nt: TGTGCCAGCAGCCAAGGTTTTAATTGGGACGGAAAATTGAACACTGAAGCTTTCTTT
CDR3aa: CASSQGFNWDGKLNTEAFF
d_gene: -
abundance: -
j_gene: TRBJ1-1
v_gene: TRBV4-2

CDR3nt: TGTGCCAGCAGTGATTTGGAGACCCAGTACTTC
CDR3aa: CASSDLETQYF
d_gene: -
abundance: -
j_gene: TRBJ2-5
v_gene: TRBV2

CDR3nt: TGTGCCAGCAGTGAAATTATAAAAAACATTCAGTACTTC
CDR3aa: CASSEIIKNIQYF
d_gene: -
abundance: -
j_gene: TRBJ2-4
v_gene: TRBV6-1

CDR3nt: TGTGCCAGCTCACCCGAACAGGGAAATTCACCCCTCCACTTT
CDR3aa: CASSPEQGNSPLHF
d_gene: -
abundance: -
j_gene: TRBJ1-6
v_gene: TRBV18

CDR3nt: TGTGCCAGCAGTGAAGGATTCCCCTACGAGCAGTACTTC
CDR3aa: CASSEGFPYEQYF
d_gene: -
abundance: few
j_gene: TRBJ2-7
v_gene: TRBV2

CDR3nt: TGTGCCAGCAGCGCCGGGACCACACTTGGGGGCAATCAGCCCCAGCATTTT
CDR3aa: CASSAGTTLGGNQPQHF
d_gene: -
abundance: -
j_gene: TRBJ1-5
v_gene: TRBV11-2

CDR3nt: TGCGCCAGCAGCCGGGGTCACAGGGGGCAAGCCACTGAAGCTTTCTTT
CDR3aa: CASSRGHRGQATEAFF
d_gene: TRBD1
abundance: -
j_gene: TRBJ1-1
v_gene: TRBV4-1

CDR3nt: TGTGCCAGCAGCTTATTGGGGGGAGGCGAGACCCAGTACTTC
CDR3aa: CASSLLGGGETQYF
d_gene: -
abundance: once
j_gene: TRBJ2-5
v_gene: TRBV7-2

CDR3nt: TGTGCCAGCAGCGTCTCGACTGGAAACACCATATATTTT
CDR3aa: CASSVSTGNTIYF
d_gene: -
abundance: -
j_gene: TRBJ1-3
v_gene: TRBV7-2